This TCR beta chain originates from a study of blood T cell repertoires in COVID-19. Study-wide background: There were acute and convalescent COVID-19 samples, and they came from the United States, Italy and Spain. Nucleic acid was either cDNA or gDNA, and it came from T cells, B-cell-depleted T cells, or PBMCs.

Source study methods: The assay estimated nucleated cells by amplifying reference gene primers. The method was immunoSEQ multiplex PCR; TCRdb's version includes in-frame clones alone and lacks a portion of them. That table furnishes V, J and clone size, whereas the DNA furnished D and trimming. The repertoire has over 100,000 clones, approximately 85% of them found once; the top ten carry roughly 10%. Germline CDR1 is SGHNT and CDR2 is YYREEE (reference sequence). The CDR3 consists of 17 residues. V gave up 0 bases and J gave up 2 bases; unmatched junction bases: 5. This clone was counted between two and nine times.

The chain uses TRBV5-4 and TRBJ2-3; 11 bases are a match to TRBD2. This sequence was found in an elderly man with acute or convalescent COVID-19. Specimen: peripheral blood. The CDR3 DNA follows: TGTGCCAGCAGCTTGGACCTAGCGGGGGGACTCACAGATACGCAGTATTTT. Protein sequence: CASSLDLAGGLTDTQYF.